This passage covers 27 T cell receptor beta chains from one sample sequenced in a study of T cells after yellow fever vaccination. TCRdb analysed the 5' RACE reads with MiXCR anew, one entry per CDR3 protein. The repertoire includes 400,000 or so distinct CDR3 sequences, around 10% of them detected once, and roughly a sixth sits in the top ten. The sequenced sample was PBMCs, obtained on the day of the first yellow fever vaccination. Receptors originate from a man aged 18 to 29 who received the YFV17D yellow fever vaccine.

This clonotype was seen a handful of times. The chain employs TRBV7-7 and TRBJ2-3; 10 bases align to TRBD1. V lost 5 bases, J lost 5 bases, and 7 bases stayed unmatched. The CDR3 is 15 amino acids. Germline V gene sequence: CDR1 SSHAT, CDR2 FNYEAQ (reference sequence). The chain's CDR3 is CASSPGQGLVDTQYF. The CDR3 DNA follows: TGTGCCAGCAGCCCGGGACAGGGGTTGGTAGATACGCAGTATTTT.

This chain joins TRBV6-2 or TRBV6-3 and TRBJ1-6, with D unclear. There are 14 residues in the CDR3. Trimming stripped 6 bases from V and 8 bases from J, with 14 bases between. Germline V lookup: CDR1 MNHEY, CDR2 SVGEGT. CDR3 sequence (DNA): TGTGCCAGCAGCGACCTTACGCAGTATTCACCCCTCCACTTT. Translating it yields CASSDLTQYSPLHF.

This clonotype was observed many times. The CDR3 bases are TGTGCCAGCAGCTTAAAGTCGCAGGGGCTGAGGTCCTATAATTCACCCCTCCACTTT. As protein: CASSLKSQGLRSYNSPLHF. The J gene is TRBJ1-6, the V gene TRBV7-6, with D perhaps TRBD1 (6 bases). Germline values: CDR1 SGHVS, CDR2 FNYEAQ. This CDR3 spans 19 amino acids. Trimming shortened V by 2 bases and J by 1 base, and 18 bases separated the two germline ends.

This clonotype appeared a few times. V usage is TRBV7-9 and J usage is TRBJ1-4; D is possibly TRBD1 (6 bases). CDR3 length: 13 amino acids. Deletions cut 4 bases from V and 6 bases from J, with 9 bases between. Germline V CDR1 and CDR2: SEHNR, FQNEAQ (reference sequence). The CDR3 DNA sequence: TGTGCCAGCAGCTCGAAGGGGGATGAAAAACTGTTTTTT. It encodes CASSSKGDEKLFF.

This clonotype occurred a few times. The chain combines TRBV4-3 with TRBJ2-7, with D hard to call. The CDR3 is 14 amino acids. The germline V gene has CDR1 LGHNA and CDR2 YSLEER. Trimming shortened V by 4 bases and J by 6 bases, and 16 bases separated the two germline ends. In nucleotides, the CDR3 is TGCGCCAGCAGCCCGCTAACAAAGGACGGCGAGCAGTACTTC. Protein sequence: CASSPLTKDGEQYF.

The gene calls are TRBV5-5 and TRBJ2-5; D is unresolved. The V end was cut by 3 bases, the J end by 1 base, with 13 bases between. CDR3 length equals 15 residues. The germline V gene has CDR1 SGHKS and CDR2 YYEKEE (reference sequence). CDR3 loop: CASSSPHGPQETQYF. For the CDR3, the DNA is TGTGCCAGCAGCTCCCCACATGGTCCCCAAGAGACCCAGTACTTC.

The gene calls are TRBV7-3 and TRBJ2-1; TRBD2 matches at 10 bases. This CDR3 spans 16 amino acids. Looked up from germline, CDR1 is SGHTA and CDR2 is FQGTGA. The V segment lost 1 base and the J segment 4 bases; nucleotides outside the gene matches: 4. The CDR3 nucleotides are TGTGCCAGCAGCTTAAAATGGACTAGCGGTTACAATGAGCAGTTCTTC. Translating it yields CASSLKWTSGYNEQFF.

This clonotype came up many times. As DNA, the CDR3 is TGTGCCAGCAGCTGGGGTGGAGATACGCAGTATTTT. Protein product: CASSWGGDTQYF. The genes are TRBV11-2 and TRBJ2-3; D not resolved. V was cut by 4 bases and J by 5 bases, with 7 bases left in between. Germline CDR1 and CDR2: SGHAT and FQNNGV. CDR3 length: 12 amino acids. The variable domain in full, with the rest retrieved from reference TRBV11-2 and TRBJ2-3, is EAGVAQSPRYKIIEKRQSVAFWCNPISGHATLYWYQQILGQGPKLLIQFQNNGVVDDSQLPKDRFSAERLKGVDSTLKIQPAKLEDSAVYLCASSWGGDTQYFGPGTRLTVL.

This clonotype was seen a few times. The chain joins TRBV27 to TRBJ2-5; TRBD2 matches 7 bases. Per germline, CDR1 MNHEY and CDR2 SMNVEV (reference sequence). The J segment lost 7 bases and the V segment lost 4 bases, leaving 9 bases of the junction unmatched. The CDR3 is made up of 14 amino acids. In nucleotides, the CDR3 is TGTGCCAGCAGTTCAGGACTAGATCGGGCGACCCAGTACTTC. As protein: CASSSGLDRATQYF.

The chain links TRBV19 to TRBJ2-3, with a tentative D call TRBD2 (7 bases). The CDR3 is made up of 14 amino acids. Trimming stripped 3 bases from V and 4 bases from J, with 11 bases between. The germline V gene encodes CDR1 LNHDA and CDR2 SQIVND (reference sequence). The CDR3 DNA reads TGTGCCAGTAGTATTGGCGGGGGCTCAGATACGCAGTATTTT. It translates to CASSIGGGSDTQYF.

This clonotype was recorded many times. The J gene is TRBJ2-5, the V gene TRBV7-2, with 7 bases that match TRBD2. Germline V gene sequence: CDR1 SGHTA, CDR2 FQGNSA. V lost 5 bases to trimming and J lost 2 bases; unmatched junction nucleotides: 8. The CDR3 length is 15 residues. The CDR3 spells CASSPWTRPQETQYF. The CDR3 DNA reads TGTGCCAGCAGCCCTTGGACTAGACCTCAAGAGACCCAGTACTTC.

CDR3 DNA: TGTGCCAGCAGTCAGACAGGGCAGGAACACCCCCAGCATTTT. Translating gives CASSQTGQEHPQHF. V and J are TRBV6-1 and TRBJ1-5; 7 nucleotides line up with TRBD1. CDR1 is MNHNS and CDR2 is SASEGT in the germline V gene. This CDR3 region has 14 residues. V shed 5 bases, J shed 10 bases, and the junction held 11 bases outside the gene matches.

This clonotype turned up a few times. The V gene is TRBV4-1, the J gene TRBJ1-2; D perhaps matches TRBD1 (5 bases). The germline CDR1 and CDR2 sequences are MGHRA and YSYEKL. This CDR3 has 14 residues. V was cut by 3 bases and J by 4 bases, with 12 bases left in between. As DNA, the CDR3 is TGCGCCAGCAGCCAGGACCGACAGACCTATGGCTACACCTTC. Amino acid sequence: CASSQDRQTYGYTF.

A note on this clonotype: A junction boundary mismatches the germline segment, possibly from a read error. The rearrangement links TRBV7-6 to TRBJ2-5; 8 bases match TRBD1. There are 16 residues in the CDR3. Germline V gene sequence: CDR1 SGHVS, CDR2 FNYEAQ. The CDR3 here is CASGLGGTGLQETQYF. The CDR3 DNA sequence: TGTGCCAGCGGCTTAGGGGGGACAGGCCTACAAGAGACCCAGTACTTC. The full variable domain, in which reference TRBV7-6 and TRBJ2-5 provide the parts outside the CDR3, is GAGVSQSPRYKVTKRGQDVALRCDPISGHVSLYWYRQALGQGPEFLTYFNYEAQQDKSGLPNDRFSAERPEGSISTLTIQRTEQRDSAMYRCASGLGGTGLQETQYFGPGTRLLVL.

This chain uses TRBV12-3 or TRBV12-4 with TRBJ2-7; 8 bases agree with TRBD2. CDR3 size: 15 residues. V dropped 2 bases and J dropped 5; count of bases not matched to a gene: 8. CDR3 sequence reads: CASSLNPGGRDEQYF. The DNA of the CDR3 is TGTGCCAGCAGTTTAAACCCGGGGGGGAGAGACGAGCAGTACTTC.

This clonotype was picked up a small number of times. V and J are TRBV10-3 and TRBJ1-1; D is unresolved. The CDR3 runs 14 residues. The V gene's germline CDR1 is ENHRY and CDR2 SYGVKD. V was cut by 4 bases and J by 4 bases, with 13 bases left in between. CDR3 loop: CAISGNQVLTEAFF. CDR3 sequence (DNA): TGTGCCATCAGTGGGAATCAAGTACTCACTGAAGCTTTCTTT.

The genes are TRBV4-3 and TRBJ1-1; D unresolved. The CDR3 consists of 17 residues. Germline assignment: CDR1 LGHNA and CDR2 YSLEER. V was clipped by 0 bases and J by 0 bases, with 14 bases between them. The CDR3 loop is CASSQDFWLLVNTEAFF. The CDR3, as DNA: TGCGCCAGCAGCCAAGATTTCTGGCTGCTCGTGAACACTGAAGCTTTCTTT.

At least ten counts were recorded for this clonotype. The chain recombines TRBV10-3 with TRBJ2-5; TRBD2 aligns across 12 bases. In germline, CDR1 is ENHRY, CDR2 SYGVKD. V gave up 10 bases and J gave up 1 base; unmatched junction bases: 7. This CDR3 has 15 residues. This chain's CDR3 is CASLPSGGAQETQYF. For the CDR3, the DNA is TGTGCCAGCCTCCCTAGCGGGGGGGCCCAAGAGACCCAGTACTTC.

This clonotype has at least ten counts. The V call is TRBV4-1, the J call TRBJ2-2, with D possibly matching TRBD2 (6 bases). CDR1 and CDR2 (germline): MGHRA, YSYEKL. Trimming removed 4 bases at V and 1 base at J, with 10 bases between. CDR3 length: 15 amino acids. The CDR3 DNA reads as TGCGCCAGCAGCCCGCGGGACTTGAACACCGGGGAGCTGTTTTTT. Translating it yields CASSPRDLNTGELFF.

The chain carries TRBV7-2 and TRBJ2-1; TRBD2 might be the D (6 bases). The ends were cut back, 2 bases at V and 2 bases at J, with 10 bases in the middle. The CDR3 has 15 amino acids. Germline assignment: CDR1 SGHTA and CDR2 FQGNSA. The DNA for the CDR3 is TGTGCCAGCAGCTTATGGAGGGACGCCTACAATGAGCAGTTCTTC. This gives the protein CASSLWRDAYNEQFF.

This clonotype has just a few counts. The V and J genes are TRBV5-1 and TRBJ2-3, with a possible D match to TRBD1 (5 bases). This CDR3 has 18 amino acids. Germline values: CDR1 SGHRS, CDR2 YFSETQ. V lost 1 base, J lost 4 bases, and 22 bases lay in between. In DNA form, the CDR3 reads TGCGCCAGCAGCTTGAGGGGCCCGGACATCGGTTTGTCAGATACGCAGTATTTT. Encoded protein: CASSLRGPDIGLSDTQYF.

This clonotype was seen repeatedly, ten times or more. Relative to the germline gene, one junction end is altered; a read error may explain this. The chain combines TRBV7-7 with TRBJ2-5; the match to TRBD2 covers 13 bases. This CDR3 has 15 amino acids. The germline V gene has CDR1 SSHAT and CDR2 FNYEAQ (reference sequence). CDR3 in DNA: TGTGCTAGCAGCTTTGGACTAGCGGGGGAAGAGACCCAGTACTTC. This codes for CASSFGLAGEETQYF. The complete variable domain, with remaining parts taken from reference TRBV7-7 and TRBJ2-5, reads GAGVSQSPRYKVTKRGQDVTLRCDPISSHATLYWYQQALGQGPEFLTYFNYEAQPDKSGLPSDRFSAERPEGSISTLTIQRTEQRDSAMYRCASSFGLAGEETQYFGPGTRLLVL.

This clonotype was recorded a few times. The CDR3 here is CAISDRAEGNTEAFF. The CDR3 DNA follows: TGTGCCATCAGTGATAGGGCAGAAGGGAACACTGAAGCTTTCTTT. The V call is TRBV10-3, the J call TRBJ1-1, with unresolved D. Germline CDR1 reads ENHRY; CDR2 reads SYGVKD. The V and J ends lost 3 bases and 1 base respectively, with 12 bases between them. The CDR3 is 15 residues long.

The V call is TRBV7-2, the J call TRBJ1-2, with D uncertain. The CDR3 is 15 amino acids. Germline assignment: CDR1 SGHTA and CDR2 FQGNSA. V was pared by 4 bases and J by 4 bases, with 16 bases between. This CDR3 reads CASSSPQRASYGYTF. CDR3 DNA: TGTGCCAGCAGCTCCCCCCAGCGTGCGAGCTATGGCTACACCTTC.

CDR3 DNA: TGTGCCAGCACCGGGGGGCGCACAGATACGCAGTATTTT. Amino acids: CASTGGRTDTQYF. The chain uses TRBV7-9 and TRBJ2-3; TRBD2 is a possible D gene (7 bases). The CDR3 is 13 residues long. V lost 7 bases to trimming and J lost 1 base, with 9 bases between them. Germline V gives CDR1 SEHNR, CDR2 FQNEAQ (reference sequence).

The chain links TRBV20-1 to TRBJ2-1; D is possibly TRBD2 (6 bases). CDR3 length equals 13 residues. Trimming stripped 3 bases from V and 0 bases from J, with 6 bases between. Germline V gene sequence: CDR1 DFQATT, CDR2 SNEGSKA (reference sequence). CDR3 nucleotide sequence: TGCAGTGCTAGGCGGGGCTCCTACAATGAGCAGTTCTTC. Residues: CSARRGSYNEQFF.

The chain carries TRBV4-2 and TRBJ1-5, with D unresolved. Germline-derived CDR1 and CDR2 are LGHNA and YNFKEQ. The CDR3 spans 18 residues. The ends were cut back, 9 bases at V and 0 bases at J, with 24 bases in the middle. Here the CDR3 reads CARGPGLRAVNSNQPQHF. The CDR3 region has the DNA TGTGCCAGGGGCCCCGGTTTAAGAGCCGTTAATAGCAATCAGCCCCAGCATTTT.